This T cell receptor (beta chain) was recorded in a study of T cell repertoires in cytomegalovirus infection. On the study more broadly: Researchers turned to recently identified HLA-C-restricted CMV epitopes as well as well-studied HLA-B-restricted ones. Public TCR beta signatures provided an indication of both CMV infection and a matching HLA type.

This clonotype was detected ten times or more. Its antigen remains unknown. Notes on the study in general: Cumulative public TCR beta family frequency identified CMV carriers with the relevant HLA. CMV-specific TCR beta clonotypes restricted by HLA-C were the ones dominating the ex vivo response.

TCRdb analysed the reads with MiXCR anew, one entry per CDR3 protein. The sample includes roughly 120,000 distinct CDR3 sequences, around 32% of them seen just once. Germline V lookup: CDR1 LGHNA, CDR2 YSLEER. This CDR3 is 16 amino acids long. The germline V and J ends were trimmed by 0 bases and 8 bases, with 18 bases remaining between them. The chain has TRBV4-3 and TRBJ2-3; D is possibly TRBD2 (7 bases). The receptor's source is a human donor in good health (CMV status not recorded). Some clones in this sample may be carry-over from other donors' samples. Sequences were derived from CD8+ T cells from cultured PBMCs, sampled from culture after CMV antigen stimulation. The CDR3 reads CASSQDMLAGAGTQYF. CDR3 nucleotides: TGCGCCAGCAGCCAAGATATGCTGGCGGGGGCTGGTACGCAGTATTTT.